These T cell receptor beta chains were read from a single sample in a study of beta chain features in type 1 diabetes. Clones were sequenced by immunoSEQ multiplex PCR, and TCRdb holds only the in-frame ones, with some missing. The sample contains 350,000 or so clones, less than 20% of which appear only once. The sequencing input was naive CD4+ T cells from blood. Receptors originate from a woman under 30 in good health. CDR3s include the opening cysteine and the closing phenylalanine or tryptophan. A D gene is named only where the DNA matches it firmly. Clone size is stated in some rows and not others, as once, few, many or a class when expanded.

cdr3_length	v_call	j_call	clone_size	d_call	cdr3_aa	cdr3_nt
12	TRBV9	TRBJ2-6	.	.	CASSVEGPVLTF	TGTGCCAGCAGCGTGGAGGGCCCCGTCCTGACTTTC
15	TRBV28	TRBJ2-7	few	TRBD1	CASSLLTGGSNEQYF	TGTGCCAGCAGTTTATTGACAGGGGGCTCCAACGAGCAGTACTTC
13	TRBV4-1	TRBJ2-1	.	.	CASSQTIYNEQFF	TGCGCCAGCAGCCAAACTATCTACAATGAGCAGTTCTTC
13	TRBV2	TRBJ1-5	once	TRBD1	CASSEVGDTGGLF	TGTGCCAGCAGTGAAGTGGGAGATACAGGGGGCCTCTTT
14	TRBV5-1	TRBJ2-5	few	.	CASSLVREGETQYF	TGCGCCAGCAGCTTGGTGCGGGAAGGAGAGACCCAGTACTTC
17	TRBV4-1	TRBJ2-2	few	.	CASSQEVGRGNTGELFF	TGCGCCAGCAGCCAAGAAGTTGGCAGGGGGAACACCGGGGAGCTGTTTTTT
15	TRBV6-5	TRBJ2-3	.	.	CASSYTKARTDTQYF	TGTGCCAGCAGTTACACTAAGGCCCGCACAGATACGCAGTATTTT
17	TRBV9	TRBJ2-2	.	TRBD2	CASSPSPSSGSTGELFF	TGTGCCAGCAGCCCCTCTCCGTCTAGCGGGTCGACCGGGGAGCTGTTTTTT
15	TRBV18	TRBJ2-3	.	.	CASSPILEGTDTQYF	TGTGCCAGCTCGCCTATTCTAGAAGGCACAGATACGCAGTATTTT
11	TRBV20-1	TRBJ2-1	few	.	CSAQIQYEQFF	TGCAGTGCTCAAATCCAATATGAGCAGTTCTTC
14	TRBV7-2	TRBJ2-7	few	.	CASSGRAGPYEQYF	TGTGCCAGCTCCGGGAGAGCGGGTCCCTACGAGCAGTACTTC
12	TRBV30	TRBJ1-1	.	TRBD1	CASSGGAAEAFF	TGTGCCTCCTCAGGGGGCGCGGCTGAAGCTTTCTTT
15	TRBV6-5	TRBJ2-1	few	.	CASSYSNEPRNEQFF	TGTGCCAGCAGTTACTCGAATGAGCCGAGGAATGAGCAGTTCTTC
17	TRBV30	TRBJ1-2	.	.	CAWSDGDTTVVNYGYTF	TGTGCCTGGAGTGACGGGGACACGACCGTTGTTAACTATGGCTACACCTTC
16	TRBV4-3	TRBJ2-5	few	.	CASSQGRLLGGETQYF	TGCGCCAGCAGCCAAGGAAGGCTCTTGGGGGGAGAGACCCAGTACTTC
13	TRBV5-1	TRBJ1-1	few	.	CASSEGTNTEAFF	TGCGCCAGCTCGGAGGGGACTAACACTGAAGCTTTCTTT
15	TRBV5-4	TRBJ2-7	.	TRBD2	CASSFDSGGIYEQYF	TGTGCCAGCAGCTTTGATAGCGGGGGCATCTACGAGCAGTACTTC
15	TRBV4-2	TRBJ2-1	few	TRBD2	CASSPRTSDYNEQFF	TGTGCCAGCAGCCCCCGGACTAGCGACTACAATGAGCAGTTCTTC
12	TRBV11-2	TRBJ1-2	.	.	CASSGRVGGYTF	TGTGCCAGCAGCGGCAGGGTAGGCGGCTACACCTTC
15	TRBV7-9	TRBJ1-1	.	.	CASSLRGEAGTEAFF	TGTGCCAGCAGCTTACGGGGGGAGGCGGGCACTGAAGCTTTCTTT
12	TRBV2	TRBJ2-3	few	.	CASNLGADTQYF	TGTGCCAGCAATCTAGGGGCAGATACGCAGTATTTT
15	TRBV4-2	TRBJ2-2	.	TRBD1	CASGKAGGAVGELFF	TGTGCCAGCGGCAAAGCAGGGGGCGCGGTCGGGGAGCTGTTTTTT
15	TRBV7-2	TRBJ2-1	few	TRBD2	CASSLSAGVYNEQFF	TGTGCCAGCAGCTTGTCAGCGGGGGTCTACAATGAGCAGTTCTTC
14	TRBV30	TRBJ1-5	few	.	CALNEGNSNQPQHF	TGTGCTCTTAACGAGGGAAATAGCAATCAGCCCCAGCATTTT
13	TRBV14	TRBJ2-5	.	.	CASSQDLLRAQYF	TGTGCCAGCAGCCAAGATCTTTTGCGGGCCCAGTACTTC
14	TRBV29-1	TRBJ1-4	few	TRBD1	CSVIADRGNEKLFF	TGCAGCGTTATTGCGGACAGGGGGAATGAAAAACTGTTTTTT
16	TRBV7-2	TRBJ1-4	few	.	CASTLTMGGVGEKLFF	TGTGCCAGCACCTTGACGATGGGGGGGGTTGGCGAAAAACTGTTTTTT
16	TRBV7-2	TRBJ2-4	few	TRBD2	CASSFLSGVLVNIQYF	TGTGCCAGCAGCTTCCTTAGCGGGGTGCTGGTAAACATTCAGTACTTC
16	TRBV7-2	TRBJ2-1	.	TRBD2	CASSLLGGGIYNEQFF	TGTGCCAGCAGCTTGCTTGGCGGGGGAATATACAATGAGCAGTTCTTC
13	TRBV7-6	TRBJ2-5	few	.	CASSVQGRETQYF	TGTGCCAGCAGCGTACAGGGTCGGGAGACCCAGTACTTC
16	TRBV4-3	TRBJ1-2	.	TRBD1	CASSSRQGPLVNGYTF	TGCGCCAGCAGCTCCCGACAGGGACCTTTAGTGAATGGCTACACCTTC
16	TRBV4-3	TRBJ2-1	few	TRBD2	CASSQGQLAGGEEQFF	TGCGCCAGCAGCCAAGGACAGCTAGCGGGGGGGGAGGAGCAGTTCTTC
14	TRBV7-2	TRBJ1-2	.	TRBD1	CASSLAGTGGTYTF	TGTGCCAGCAGCTTAGCAGGGACAGGAGGGACCTACACCTTC
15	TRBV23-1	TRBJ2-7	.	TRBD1	CASSQSRGRHYEQYF	TGCGCCAGCAGTCAATCGAGGGGGCGGCACTACGAGCAGTACTTC
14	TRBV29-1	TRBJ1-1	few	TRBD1	CSVQKGTGDTEAFF	TGCAGCGTTCAAAAGGGGACAGGGGACACTGAAGCTTTCTTT
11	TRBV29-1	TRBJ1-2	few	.	CSVGGDPGYTF	TGCAGCGTTGGTGGAGACCCTGGCTACACCTTC
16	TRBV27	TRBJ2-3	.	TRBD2	CASSSWTSGSVYTQYF	TGTGCCAGCAGTTCGTGGACTAGCGGGAGTGTGTATACGCAGTATTTT
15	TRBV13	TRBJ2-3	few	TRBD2	CASSHSGGATDTQYF	TGTGCCAGCAGCCATAGCGGGGGGGCCACAGATACGCAGTATTTT
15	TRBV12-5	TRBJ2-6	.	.	CASGLEVLAANVLTF	TGTGCTAGTGGTTTGGAGGTGCTAGCGGCCAACGTCCTGACTTTC
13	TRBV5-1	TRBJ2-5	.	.	CASSSDRAETQYF	TGCGCCAGCAGCTCTGACAGAGCAGAGACCCAGTACTTC
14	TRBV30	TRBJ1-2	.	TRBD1	CAFSPGTGVNGYTF	TGTGCCTTTAGTCCCGGGACAGGGGTGAATGGCTACACCTTC
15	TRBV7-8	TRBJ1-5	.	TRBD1	CASSLRDRGNQPQHF	TGTGCCAGCAGCTTACGGGACAGGGGAAATCAGCCCCAGCATTTT
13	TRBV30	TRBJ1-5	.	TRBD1	CAWSPGGNQPQHF	TGTGCCTGGAGTCCAGGGGGAAATCAGCCCCAGCATTTT
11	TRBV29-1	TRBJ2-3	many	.	CSIAPGDTQYF	TGCAGCATTGCCCCCGGGGATACGCAGTATTTT
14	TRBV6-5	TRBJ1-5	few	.	CASSYSDIGQPQHF	TGTGCCAGCAGTTACTCTGACATAGGCCAGCCCCAGCATTTT
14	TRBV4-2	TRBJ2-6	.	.	CASSNISGANVLTF	TGTGCCAGCAGCAATATTTCTGGGGCCAACGTCCTGACTTTC